A single sample gave rise to the 23 T cell receptor beta chains below, sequenced in a study of T cell repertoires in cytomegalovirus infection. TCRdb analysed the reads with MiXCR anew, one entry per CDR3 protein. The data hold 150,000 to 180,000 distinct CDR3 sequences, with roughly a quarter observed a single time. The source material was PBMCs. These receptors all stem from a human donor in good health (CMV status not recorded). Some clones in this sample may be carry-over from other donors' samples.

A remark on this clonotype: A much larger clone differs by one base, so this may be a read error. For the CDR3, the DNA is TGTGCCGGCAGCTACACAGGGTTCGGGGAGCTGTTTTTT. This gives the protein CAGSYTGFGELFF. The rearrangement joins TRBV7-2 to TRBJ2-2; the D gene is possibly TRBD1 (6 bases). The germline V gene has CDR1 SGHTA and CDR2 FQGNSA. CDR3 size: 13 residues.

This clonotype was counted only a few times. The gene calls are TRBV7-2 and TRBJ2-3; D not resolved. Trimming pared 7 bases from V and 2 bases from J, leaving 16 bases between. Germline V gene data show CDR1 as SGHTA and CDR2 as FQGNSA. The CDR3 is 15 residues long. The CDR3 sequence: CASTPAWPVTDTQYF. The CDR3 DNA reads TGTGCCAGCACCCCAGCTTGGCCGGTCACAGATACGCAGTATTTT.

The chain carries TRBV7-9 and TRBJ1-6; D is ambiguous. Germline V CDR1 and CDR2: SEHNR, FQNEAQ (reference sequence). With 4 bases removed from V and 10 bases from J, the gap between germline ends came to 8 bases. CDR3 length: 12 residues. CDR3 sequence reads: CASSSGSSPLHF. The CDR3 coding sequence is TGTGCCAGCAGCTCTGGGAGCTCACCCCTCCACTTT.

This clonotype has more than one count but fewer than ten. The chain couples TRBV28 to TRBJ2-2, with D possibly matching TRBD1 (5 bases). This CDR3 has 15 amino acids. CDR1 MDHEN and CDR2 SYDVKM come from the germline V gene. Trimming removed 3 bases at V and 2 bases at J, with 10 bases between. The CDR3 region has the DNA TGTGCCAGCAGTTTCGACAGAGTAAACACCGGGGAGCTGTTTTTT. It translates to CASSFDRVNTGELFF.

There are many counts of this clonotype. The V and J genes are TRBV11-2 and TRBJ2-3, with unresolved D. Germline values: CDR1 SGHAT, CDR2 FQNNGV. V was trimmed by 0 bases and J by 4 bases, leaving 5 bases between them. CDR3 length equals 13 residues. This chain's CDR3 is CASSLDPPDTQYF. Written as DNA, the CDR3 is TGTGCCAGCAGCTTAGATCCACCAGATACGCAGTATTTT.

The CDR3 coding sequence is TGTGCCAGCAGCTATGTGGGATTCGTCCAAGAGACCCAGTACTTC. It encodes CASSYVGFVQETQYF. J is TRBJ2-5 and V is TRBV7-4, with D unclear. The CDR3 totals 15 residues. V was pared by 4 bases and J by 1 base, with 13 bases between. Germline CDR1 SGHVT, CDR2 SQSDAQ.

V is TRBV19 and J is TRBJ2-3, with 7 bases matching TRBD2. The CDR3 length is 14 residues. Germline V gene data show CDR1 as LNHDA and CDR2 as SQIVND (reference sequence). V gave up 3 bases and J gave up 5 bases; unmatched junction bases: 5. CDR3 coding DNA: TGTGCCAGTAGTATCGTCGGGGGGATAGATACGCAGTATTTT. The encoded protein is CASSIVGGIDTQYF.

The CDR3 is CASKLTGRNTEAFF. In DNA form, the CDR3 reads TGTGCCAGTAAACTGACAGGGAGGAACACTGAAGCTTTCTTT. V usage is TRBV6-2 or TRBV6-3 and J usage is TRBJ1-1, with 7 bases matching TRBD1. The CDR3 runs 14 residues. The germline gives CDR1 MNHEY, CDR2 SVGEGT. Unmatched junction bases numbered 8, after V lost 9 bases and J lost 1 base.

At least ten counts were recorded for this clonotype. The chain carries TRBV7-9 and TRBJ1-1, with D perhaps matching TRBD1 (6 bases). Germline-derived CDR1 and CDR2 are SEHNR and FQNEAQ (reference sequence). The germline V and J ends were trimmed by 8 bases and 5 bases, with 18 bases remaining between them. This CDR3 is built from 14 residues. The CDR3 bases are TGTGCCAGCGCCAAAGCAGAGGGGGAAACTGAAGCTTTCTTT. The encoded protein is CASAKAEGETEAFF.

This clonotype has a count of ten or more. The genes are TRBV7-2 and TRBJ2-5; D gene unclear. V lost 1 base and J 5 bases, leaving 2 bases between the germline ends. Germline V gene sequence: CDR1 SGHTA, CDR2 FQGNSA. This CDR3 contains 11 residues. The CDR3 sequence is CASSLVETQYF. The CDR3 nucleotides read TGTGCCAGCAGCTTAGTGGAGACCCAGTACTTC.

Of note for this clonotype: The junction departs from germline at one end; a sequencing error may be responsible. V usage is TRBV7-2 and J usage is TRBJ1-3, with TRBD1 as a possible D gene (5 bases). Germline CDR1 is SGHTA and CDR2 is FQGNSA. The length of the CDR3 is 18 residues. CDR3 amino acids: CANSLYGFRQGNGNTIYF. DNA for the CDR3: TGTGCCAACAGCTTATACGGATTTAGGCAGGGCAACGGAAACACCATATATTTT.

J is TRBJ1-6 and V is TRBV28, with TRBD1 identical over 7 bases. J lost 9 bases, V lost 2 bases, and 7 bases had no gene match. The CDR3 totals 15 residues. Germline V gives CDR1 MDHEN, CDR2 SYDVKM. This CDR3 reads CASSLTGVGGSPLHF. The CDR3, as DNA: TGTGCCAGCAGTTTAACAGGGGTTGGAGGTTCACCCCTCCACTTT.

The V and J genes are TRBV28 and TRBJ1-2, with D unclear. Trimming took off 10 bases at V and 5 bases at J, with 11 bases between the two ends. Germline-derived CDR1 and CDR2 are MDHEN and SYDVKM. CDR3 size: 11 residues. In DNA form, the CDR3 reads TGTGCCATAGCAACCTCTTATGGCTACACCTTC. Protein: CAIATSYGYTF.

This clonotype has just a few counts. The chain joins TRBV12-3 or TRBV12-4 to TRBJ2-7; D uncertain. Trimming left V 1 base short and J 3 bases short, with 10 bases between. The CDR3 totals 14 residues. The CDR3 sequence: CASSLGAGSYEQYF. The CDR3 DNA sequence: TGTGCCAGCAGTTTAGGGGCAGGAAGCTACGAGCAGTACTTC.

This clonotype was seen ten or more times. J is TRBJ1-2 and V is TRBV2; 8 bases are shared with TRBD1. Germline V gene lookup returns CDR1 SNHLY and CDR2 FYNNEI. The CDR3 extends over 15 amino acids. V trimming: 7 bases; J trimming: 4 bases; junction bases outside the gene matches: 11. This CDR3 is CASILTRGLSYGYTF. The CDR3 DNA reads as TGTGCCAGCATCCTCACCAGGGGGCTAAGCTATGGCTACACCTTC.

This clonotype was picked up a small number of times. V gene TRBV10-3 combines with J gene TRBJ2-3; perhaps TRBD2 as D (5 bases). The CDR3 extends over 14 amino acids. Trimming took 3 bases from V and 3 from J, leaving 10 bases between them. Germline V gives CDR1 ENHRY, CDR2 SYGVKD. CDR3 nucleotides: TGTGCCATCAGTGAATGGGAGACGACAGATACGCAGTATTTT. It encodes CAISEWETTDTQYF.

Many counts were recorded for this clonotype. This sequence joins TRBV7-9 and TRBJ2-7; D is uncertain. Germline loops: CDR1 SEHNR, CDR2 FQNEAQ (reference sequence). The V and J ends lost 1 base and 0 bases respectively, with 7 bases between them. The CDR3 is made up of 14 amino acids. CDR3 coding DNA: TGTGCCAGCAGCTTAGACAGAAGCTCCTACGAGCAGTACTTC. This sequence encodes CASSLDRSSYEQYF.

With regard to this clonotype: The junction differs from germline at one of its ends, possibly a read error. The chain links TRBV7-6 to TRBJ2-5; D may be TRBD2 (6 bases). In germline, CDR1 is SGHVS, CDR2 FNYEAQ. The length of the CDR3 is 12 residues. DNA for the CDR3: TGTGCCAGCAGCCTAGCGATAGAGACCCAGTACTTC. Its translation: CASSLAIETQYF.

Points on this clonotype: A junction end diverges from the germline sequence, so it may reflect a read error. The chain has TRBV6-8 and TRBJ1-5; D perhaps matches TRBD1 (5 bases). The CDR3 has 16 amino acids. Germline V lookup: CDR1 MNHGY, CDR2 SAAAGT. This CDR3 is CDSSELPDSFNQPQHF. The CDR3 region has the DNA TGTGACAGCAGCGAGCTCCCCGACAGCTTCAATCAGCCCCAGCATTTT.

CDR3 DNA: TGTGCCAGTAGTATCACCGGGACTAGCATCTACGAGCAGTACTTC. Amino acids: CASSITGTSIYEQYF. V is TRBV19 and J is TRBJ2-7; 9 bases fit TRBD2. The V gene's germline CDR1 is LNHDA and CDR2 SQIVND (reference sequence). J gave up 3 bases and V 3 bases, and 6 bases lay outside the gene matches. The CDR3 extends over 15 amino acids.

The sample holds a few counts of this clonotype. The chain has TRBV10-3 and TRBJ1-2; 7 bases map to TRBD1. Germline values: CDR1 ENHRY, CDR2 SYGVKD. V lost 0 bases and J lost 4; bases outside the gene matches: 8. The CDR3 is made up of 16 amino acids. The chain's CDR3 is CAISESGGQLFYGYTF. Here the CDR3 DNA reads TGTGCCATCAGTGAGTCAGGGGGACAGCTGTTCTATGGCTACACCTTC.

As DNA, the CDR3 is TGTGCCAGCAGTTTATCGCTGGGACTAGAGACCTACGAGCAGTACTTC. Protein product: CASSLSLGLETYEQYF. The J gene is TRBJ2-7, the V gene TRBV12-3 or TRBV12-4, with TRBD2 matching 8 bases. V shed 2 bases, J shed 2 bases, and the junction held 8 bases outside the gene matches. The CDR3 has 16 amino acids.

This clonotype showed up just once. A junction boundary mismatches the germline segment, possibly from a read error. V is TRBV7-9 and J is TRBJ1-2, with a weak D call TRBD1 (6 bases). The length of the CDR3 is 13 residues. Per germline, CDR1 SEHNR and CDR2 FQNEAQ (reference sequence). The CDR3 coding sequence is TGTGGCAGCAGCCCGACAGGACCCTATGGCTACACCTTC. Its protein is CGSSPTGPYGYTF. The full variable domain, completed using reference TRBV7-9 and TRBJ1-2, is DTGVSQNPRHKITKRGQNVTFRCDPISEHNRLYWYRQTLGQGPEFLTYFQNEAQLEKSRLLSDRFSAERPKGSFSTLEIQRTEQGDSAMYLCGSSPTGPYGYTFGSGTRLTVV.